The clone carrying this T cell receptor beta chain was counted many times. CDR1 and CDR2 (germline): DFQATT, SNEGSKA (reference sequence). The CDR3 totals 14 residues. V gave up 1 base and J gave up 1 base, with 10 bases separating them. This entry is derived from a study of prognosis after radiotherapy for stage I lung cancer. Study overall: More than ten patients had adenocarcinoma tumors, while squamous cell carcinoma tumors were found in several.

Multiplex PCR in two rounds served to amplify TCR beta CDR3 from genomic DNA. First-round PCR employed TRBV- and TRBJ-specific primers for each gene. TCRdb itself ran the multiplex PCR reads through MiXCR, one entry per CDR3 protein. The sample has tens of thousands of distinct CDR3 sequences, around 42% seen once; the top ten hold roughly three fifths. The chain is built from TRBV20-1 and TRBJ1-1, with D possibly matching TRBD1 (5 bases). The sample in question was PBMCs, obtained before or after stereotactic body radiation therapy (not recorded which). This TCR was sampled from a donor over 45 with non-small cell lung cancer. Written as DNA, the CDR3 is TGCAGTGCTAGAGGGGGCGCCCCGAACACTGAAGCTTTCTTT. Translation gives CSARGGAPNTEAFF.